The rows below give T cell receptor beta chains drawn from one sample of a study of blood T cell repertoires in COVID-19. Profiled with immunoSEQ multiplex PCR; TCRdb holds only in-frame clones, not every one. The sample consists of roughly 130,000 clones, about 87% of them appearing once. The sample was peripheral blood. These receptors were collected from a human donor with COVID-19, enrolled during active disease. The donor label of this sample is uncertain. The CDR3 runs from the conserved cysteine through the conserved F or W. The D gene is left open where the match is weak. Size values are once, few and many counts, or a class for expanded clones, and some rows have none.

J gene: TRBJ1-1; V gene: TRBV10-1; CDR3 length: 13; clone size: .; D gene: TRBD1; CDR3 protein: CASSRDRDTEAFF
J gene: TRBJ1-1; V gene: TRBV19; CDR3 length: 14; clone size: .; D gene: TRBD1; CDR3 protein: CASTPSGGKTEAFF
J gene: TRBJ2-1; V gene: TRBV29-1; CDR3 length: 15; clone size: .; D gene: TRBD1; CDR3 protein: CSVEDPGGAENEQFF
J gene: TRBJ1-5; V gene: TRBV20-1; CDR3 length: 13; clone size: .; D gene: .; CDR3 protein: CSASRGSNQPQHF
J gene: TRBJ2-2; V gene: TRBV10-2; CDR3 length: 15; clone size: .; D gene: TRBD1; CDR3 protein: CASRPRDRGPGELFF
J gene: TRBJ1-4; V gene: TRBV7-9; CDR3 length: 12; clone size: .; D gene: .; CDR3 protein: CASSSLVEKLFF
J gene: TRBJ1-2; V gene: TRBV6-4; CDR3 length: 13; clone size: .; D gene: .; CDR3 protein: CASSDSGGSGYTF
J gene: TRBJ2-5; V gene: TRBV6-5; CDR3 length: 15; clone size: .; D gene: TRBD2; CDR3 protein: CASSFSGGLQETQYF
J gene: TRBJ2-5; V gene: TRBV7-7; CDR3 length: 15; clone size: .; D gene: TRBD2; CDR3 protein: CASSSGTSGQETQYF
J gene: TRBJ2-2; V gene: TRBV10-2; CDR3 length: 13; clone size: once; D gene: .; CDR3 protein: CASRTAGTGELFF
J gene: TRBJ1-2; V gene: TRBV4-1; CDR3 length: 15; clone size: .; D gene: TRBD1; CDR3 protein: CASSHSDRLNYGYTF
J gene: TRBJ1-2; V gene: TRBV19; CDR3 length: 13; clone size: .; D gene: .; CDR3 protein: CASSIGTGNGYTF
J gene: TRBJ2-5; V gene: TRBV19; CDR3 length: 15; clone size: .; D gene: TRBD1; CDR3 protein: CASSIMGRGQETQYF
J gene: TRBJ2-7; V gene: TRBV5-6; CDR3 length: 15; clone size: .; D gene: .; CDR3 protein: CASSLGGPSSYEQYF
J gene: TRBJ2-4; V gene: TRBV3-1/TRBV3-2; CDR3 length: 14; clone size: .; D gene: TRBD1; CDR3 protein: CASSQNRGLNIQYF
J gene: TRBJ2-5; V gene: TRBV11-3; CDR3 length: 15; clone size: .; D gene: TRBD2; CDR3 protein: CASSLTTGGQETQYF
J gene: TRBJ1-5; V gene: TRBV10-3; CDR3 length: 16; clone size: .; D gene: .; CDR3 protein: CAISPGGPYSNQPQHF
J gene: TRBJ2-2; V gene: TRBV10-2; CDR3 length: 14; clone size: .; D gene: TRBD1; CDR3 protein: CASSGNRGPGELFF
J gene: TRBJ2-2; V gene: TRBV10-1; CDR3 length: 14; clone size: .; D gene: .; CDR3 protein: CASSRQVATGELFF
J gene: TRBJ1-1; V gene: TRBV11-3; CDR3 length: 13; clone size: .; D gene: .; CDR3 protein: CASSLDRGEKAFF
J gene: TRBJ1-2; V gene: TRBV16; CDR3 length: 14; clone size: .; D gene: .; CDR3 protein: CASSPPRQVAGYTF
J gene: TRBJ2-7; V gene: TRBV5-4; CDR3 length: 14; clone size: .; D gene: TRBD1; CDR3 protein: CASSWTDRGYEQYF
J gene: TRBJ2-7; V gene: TRBV10-1; CDR3 length: 13; clone size: .; D gene: TRBD1; CDR3 protein: CARMRGRKNEQYF
J gene: TRBJ2-1; V gene: TRBV5-1; CDR3 length: 14; clone size: .; D gene: TRBD1; CDR3 protein: CASSWGQGEDEQFF
J gene: TRBJ2-1; V gene: TRBV9; CDR3 length: 15; clone size: .; D gene: .; CDR3 protein: CASSVGSSLHNEQFF
J gene: TRBJ1-4; V gene: TRBV3-1/TRBV3-2; CDR3 length: 20; clone size: .; D gene: TRBD1; CDR3 protein: CASSQDLMRQGGRYGEKLFF
J gene: TRBJ2-7; V gene: TRBV11-2; CDR3 length: 15; clone size: .; D gene: TRBD2; CDR3 protein: CASSFTSGRAYEQYF
J gene: TRBJ1-1; V gene: TRBV2; CDR3 length: 14; clone size: .; D gene: .; CDR3 protein: CASSALQSLTEAFF
J gene: TRBJ2-7; V gene: TRBV5-4; CDR3 length: 14; clone size: once; D gene: TRBD1; CDR3 protein: CASSWDRGAYEQYF
J gene: TRBJ1-2; V gene: TRBV19; CDR3 length: 14; clone size: once; D gene: TRBD1; CDR3 protein: CASSILTGEYGYTF
J gene: TRBJ1-1; V gene: TRBV4-1; CDR3 length: 13; clone size: .; D gene: .; CDR3 protein: CASSQDPGSEAFF
J gene: TRBJ2-7; V gene: TRBV6-5; CDR3 length: 13; clone size: .; D gene: .; CDR3 protein: CASTRVGGYEQYF
J gene: TRBJ1-2; V gene: TRBV6-6; CDR3 length: 11; clone size: .; D gene: .; CDR3 protein: CASSLVYGYTF
J gene: TRBJ1-3; V gene: TRBV27; CDR3 length: 15; clone size: .; D gene: TRBD1; CDR3 protein: CASSLTGGFGNTIYF
J gene: TRBJ2-6; V gene: TRBV7-9; CDR3 length: 18; clone size: .; D gene: .; CDR3 protein: CASSFPGRTVSGANVLTF
J gene: TRBJ2-7; V gene: TRBV18; CDR3 length: 15; clone size: .; D gene: TRBD1; CDR3 protein: CASSPPGQGLYEQYF
J gene: TRBJ1-6; V gene: TRBV27; CDR3 length: 13; clone size: .; D gene: .; CDR3 protein: CASSLEGDSPLHF
J gene: TRBJ2-1; V gene: TRBV18; CDR3 length: 13; clone size: .; D gene: .; CDR3 protein: CASSQNTETEQFF
J gene: TRBJ2-7; V gene: TRBV19; CDR3 length: 16; clone size: .; D gene: .; CDR3 protein: CASSSHLSDGKYEQYF
J gene: TRBJ2-3; V gene: TRBV6-5; CDR3 length: 14; clone size: .; D gene: TRBD2; CDR3 protein: CASKPRGGKDTQYF
J gene: TRBJ2-7; V gene: TRBV19; CDR3 length: 15; clone size: .; D gene: TRBD1; CDR3 protein: CASSPSGGGGYEQYF
J gene: TRBJ2-7; V gene: TRBV10-3; CDR3 length: 13; clone size: .; D gene: .; CDR3 protein: CATRDIRTYEQYF
J gene: TRBJ1-2; V gene: TRBV5-6; CDR3 length: 15; clone size: .; D gene: .; CDR3 protein: CASSPGRTDAYGYTF
J gene: TRBJ2-7; V gene: TRBV27; CDR3 length: 11; clone size: .; D gene: .; CDR3 protein: CASSSYYEQYF
J gene: TRBJ2-4; V gene: TRBV27; CDR3 length: 13; clone size: .; D gene: .; CDR3 protein: CASSLGPQNIQYF
J gene: TRBJ1-5; V gene: TRBV20-1; CDR3 length: 17; clone size: few; D gene: TRBD1; CDR3 protein: CSASFPRGQGAFQPQHF
J gene: TRBJ2-5; V gene: TRBV6-4; CDR3 length: 15; clone size: .; D gene: TRBD2; CDR3 protein: CASSVTSGYQETQYF
J gene: TRBJ1-1; V gene: TRBV7-9; CDR3 length: 15; clone size: .; D gene: .; CDR3 protein: CASSRGWGPNTEAFF
J gene: TRBJ1-2; V gene: TRBV29-1; CDR3 length: 11; clone size: few; D gene: TRBD1; CDR3 protein: CSVGGQGGYTF
J gene: TRBJ1-3; V gene: TRBV9; CDR3 length: 14; clone size: .; D gene: TRBD1; CDR3 protein: CASSDPGQGLGIYF
J gene: TRBJ1-1; V gene: TRBV7-9; CDR3 length: 13; clone size: .; D gene: .; CDR3 protein: CASSLIGGGEAFF
J gene: TRBJ1-5; V gene: TRBV18; CDR3 length: 17; clone size: few; D gene: .; CDR3 protein: CASSPPGEGYSNQPQHF
J gene: TRBJ2-7; V gene: TRBV5-6; CDR3 length: 17; clone size: .; D gene: TRBD2; CDR3 protein: CASSSGTSGGARYEQYF
J gene: TRBJ1-2; V gene: TRBV30; CDR3 length: 14; clone size: few; D gene: .; CDR3 protein: CAWSVLTVSYGYTF
J gene: TRBJ1-3; V gene: TRBV2; CDR3 length: 15; clone size: few; D gene: TRBD1; CDR3 protein: CASSDRGLRGNTIYF